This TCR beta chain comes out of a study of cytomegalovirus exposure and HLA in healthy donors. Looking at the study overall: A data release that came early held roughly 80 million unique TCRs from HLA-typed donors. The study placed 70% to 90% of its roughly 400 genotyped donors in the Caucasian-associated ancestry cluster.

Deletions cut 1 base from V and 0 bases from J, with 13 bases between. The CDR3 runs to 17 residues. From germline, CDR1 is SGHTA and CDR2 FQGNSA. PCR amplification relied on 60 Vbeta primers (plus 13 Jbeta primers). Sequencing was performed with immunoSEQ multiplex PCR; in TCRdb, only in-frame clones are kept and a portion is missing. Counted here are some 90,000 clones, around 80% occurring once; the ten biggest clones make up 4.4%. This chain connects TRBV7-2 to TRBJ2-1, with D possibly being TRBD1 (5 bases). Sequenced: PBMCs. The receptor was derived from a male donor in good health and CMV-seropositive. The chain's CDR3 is CASSLEGRSSSYNEQFF. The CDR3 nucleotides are TGTGCCAGCAGCTTAGAGGGGCGGTCGAGCTCCTACAATGAGCAGTTCTTC.